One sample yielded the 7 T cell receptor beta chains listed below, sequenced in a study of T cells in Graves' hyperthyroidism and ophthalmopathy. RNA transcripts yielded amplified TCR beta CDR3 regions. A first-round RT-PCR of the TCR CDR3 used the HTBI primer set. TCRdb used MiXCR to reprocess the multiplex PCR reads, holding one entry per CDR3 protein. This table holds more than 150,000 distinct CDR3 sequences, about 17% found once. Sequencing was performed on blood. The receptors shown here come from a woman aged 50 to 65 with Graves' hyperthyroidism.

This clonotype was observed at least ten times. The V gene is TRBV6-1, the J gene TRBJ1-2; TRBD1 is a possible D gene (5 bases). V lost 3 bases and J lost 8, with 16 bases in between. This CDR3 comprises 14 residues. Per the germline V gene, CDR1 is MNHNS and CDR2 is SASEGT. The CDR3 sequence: CASSDGDGVGGYTF. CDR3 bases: TGTGCCAGCAGTGACGGGGACGGGGTTGGGGGCTACACCTTC.

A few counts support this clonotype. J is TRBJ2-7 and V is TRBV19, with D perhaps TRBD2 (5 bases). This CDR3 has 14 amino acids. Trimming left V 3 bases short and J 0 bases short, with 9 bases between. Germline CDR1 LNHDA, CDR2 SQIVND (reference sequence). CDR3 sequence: CASSMSGSSYEQYF. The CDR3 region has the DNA TGTGCCAGTAGTATGTCGGGGAGCTCCTACGAGCAGTACTTC. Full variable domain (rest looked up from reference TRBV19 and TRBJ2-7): DGGITQSPKYLFRKEGQNVTLSCEQNLNHDAMYWYRQDPGQGLRLIYYSQIVNDFQKGDIAEGYSVSREKKESFPLTVTSAQKNPTAFYLCASSMSGSSYEQYFGPGTRLTVT.

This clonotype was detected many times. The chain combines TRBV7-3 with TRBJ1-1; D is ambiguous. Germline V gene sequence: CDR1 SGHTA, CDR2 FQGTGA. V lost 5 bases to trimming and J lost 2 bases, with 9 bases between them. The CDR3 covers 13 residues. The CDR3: CASSDLANTEAFF. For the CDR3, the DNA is TGTGCCAGCAGCGACTTGGCTAACACTGAAGCTTTCTTT.

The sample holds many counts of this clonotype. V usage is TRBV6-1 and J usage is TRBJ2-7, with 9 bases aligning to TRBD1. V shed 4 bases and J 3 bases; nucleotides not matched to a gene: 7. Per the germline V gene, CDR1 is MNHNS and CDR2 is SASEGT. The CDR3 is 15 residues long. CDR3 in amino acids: CASSVRTGVFYEQYF. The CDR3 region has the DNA TGTGCCAGCAGTGTGAGGACAGGGGTTTTCTACGAGCAGTACTTC.

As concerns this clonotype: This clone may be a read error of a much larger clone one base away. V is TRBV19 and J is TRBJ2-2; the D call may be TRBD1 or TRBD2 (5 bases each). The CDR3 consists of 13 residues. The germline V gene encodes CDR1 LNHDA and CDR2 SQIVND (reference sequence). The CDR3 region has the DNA TGTGCCACCGCAGGCTGGGGGTCCGGGGAGCTGCTTTTT. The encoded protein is CATAGWGSGELLF.

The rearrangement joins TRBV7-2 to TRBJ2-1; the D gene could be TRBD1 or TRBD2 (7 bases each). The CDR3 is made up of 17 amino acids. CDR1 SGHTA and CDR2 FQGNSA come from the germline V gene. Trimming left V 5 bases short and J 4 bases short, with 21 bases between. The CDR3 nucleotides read TGTGCCAGCAGCGGAGTGGGGGGGGCAGGGGGGTACAATGAGCAGTTCTTC. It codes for CASSGVGGAGGYNEQFF.

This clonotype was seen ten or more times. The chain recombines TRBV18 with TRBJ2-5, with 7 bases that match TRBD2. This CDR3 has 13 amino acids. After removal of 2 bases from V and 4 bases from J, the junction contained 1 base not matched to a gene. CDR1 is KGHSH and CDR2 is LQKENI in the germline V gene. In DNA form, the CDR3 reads TGTGCCAGCTCACCAGGGAGGGGAGAGACCCAGTACTTC. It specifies CASSPGRGETQYF.